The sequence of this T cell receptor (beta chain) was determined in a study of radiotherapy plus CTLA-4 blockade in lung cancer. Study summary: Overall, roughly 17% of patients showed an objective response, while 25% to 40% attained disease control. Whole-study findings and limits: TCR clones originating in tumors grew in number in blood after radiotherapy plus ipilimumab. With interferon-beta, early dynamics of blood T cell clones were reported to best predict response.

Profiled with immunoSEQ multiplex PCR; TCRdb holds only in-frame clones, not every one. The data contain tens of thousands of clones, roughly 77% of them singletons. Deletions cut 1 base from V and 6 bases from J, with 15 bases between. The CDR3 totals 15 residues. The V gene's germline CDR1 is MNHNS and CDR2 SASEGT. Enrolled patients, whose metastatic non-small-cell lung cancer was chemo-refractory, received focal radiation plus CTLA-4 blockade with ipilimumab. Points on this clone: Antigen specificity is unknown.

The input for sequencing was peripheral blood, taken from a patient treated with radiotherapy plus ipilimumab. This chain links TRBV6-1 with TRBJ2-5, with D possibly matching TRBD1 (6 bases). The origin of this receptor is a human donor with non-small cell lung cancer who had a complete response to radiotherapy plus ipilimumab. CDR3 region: CASSEGGAGAKTQYF. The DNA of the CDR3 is TGTGCCAGCAGTGAAGGAGGTGCAGGGGCAAAGACCCAGTACTTC.